The entry below describes one T cell receptor beta chain. These data come from a study of blood T cell repertoires in COVID-19. Whole-study context: Samples representing acute and convalescent COVID-19 were sourced from the United States, Italy and Spain. PBMCs, B-cell-depleted T cells, or T cells were the source of the cDNA or gDNA that made up the material.

As processed by the authors: Estimated nucleated cell counts came from reference gene primer amplification. Repertoires were generated with immunoSEQ multiplex PCR, while TCRdb's copy carries only in-frame clones and drops some. V, J and clone size derive from that table, while D and trimming were established from the DNA sequence. There are some 190,000 clones in the sample; roughly 85% occur only once, and around 4.9% lies in the top ten. CDR1 and CDR2 (germline): SEHNR, FQNEAQ (reference sequence). Deletions cut 3 bases from V and 4 bases from J, with 5 bases between. CDR3 length equals 12 residues.

Sequences were obtained from peripheral blood. The source of this sequence is a woman at least 80 years old with acute or convalescent COVID-19. J is TRBJ2-3 and V is TRBV7-9; D ambiguous. Here the CDR3 DNA reads TGTGCCAGCAGCTTGGCTCCAGATACGCAGTATTTT. This encodes CASSLAPDTQYF.